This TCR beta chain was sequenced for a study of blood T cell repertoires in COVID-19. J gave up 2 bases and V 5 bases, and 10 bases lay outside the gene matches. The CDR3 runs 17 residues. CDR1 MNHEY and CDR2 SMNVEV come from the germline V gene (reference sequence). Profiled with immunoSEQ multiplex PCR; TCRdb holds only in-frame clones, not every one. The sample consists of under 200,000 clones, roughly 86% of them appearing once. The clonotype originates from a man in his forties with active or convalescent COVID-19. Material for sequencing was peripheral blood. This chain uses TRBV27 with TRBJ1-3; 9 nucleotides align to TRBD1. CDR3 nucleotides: TGTGCCAGCAGTAAGACGACAGGGGGGATAACTGGAAACACCATATATTTT. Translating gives CASSKTTGGITGNTIYF.